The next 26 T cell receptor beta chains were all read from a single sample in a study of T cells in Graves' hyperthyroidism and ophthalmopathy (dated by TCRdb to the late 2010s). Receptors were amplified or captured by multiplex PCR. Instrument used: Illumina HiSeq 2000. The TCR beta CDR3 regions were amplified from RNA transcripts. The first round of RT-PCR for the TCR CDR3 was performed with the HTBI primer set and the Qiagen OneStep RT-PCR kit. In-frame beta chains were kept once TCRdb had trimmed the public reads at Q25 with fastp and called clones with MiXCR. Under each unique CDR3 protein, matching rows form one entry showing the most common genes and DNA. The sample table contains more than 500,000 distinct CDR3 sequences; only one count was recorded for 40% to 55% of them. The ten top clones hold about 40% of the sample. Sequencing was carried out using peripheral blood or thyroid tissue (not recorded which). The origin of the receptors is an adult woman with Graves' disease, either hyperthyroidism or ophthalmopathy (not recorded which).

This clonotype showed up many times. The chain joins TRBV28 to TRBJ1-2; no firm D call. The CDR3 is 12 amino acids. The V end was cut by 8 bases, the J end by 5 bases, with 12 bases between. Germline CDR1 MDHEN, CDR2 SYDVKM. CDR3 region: CASLAGPYGYTF. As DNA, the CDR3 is TGTGCCAGCCTGGCGGGCCCTTATGGCTACACCTTC.

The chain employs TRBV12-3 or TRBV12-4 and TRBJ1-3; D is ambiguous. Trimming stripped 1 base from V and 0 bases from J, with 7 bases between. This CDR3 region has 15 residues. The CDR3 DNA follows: TGTGCCAGCAGTTTAGAAGGTTTCTCTGGAAACACCATATATTTT. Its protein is CASSLEGFSGNTIYF.

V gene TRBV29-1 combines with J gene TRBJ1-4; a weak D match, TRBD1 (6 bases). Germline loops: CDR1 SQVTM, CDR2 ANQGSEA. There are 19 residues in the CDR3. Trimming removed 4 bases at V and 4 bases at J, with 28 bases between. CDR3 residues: CSVGGVGAAYPFYNEKLFF. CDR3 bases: TGCAGCGTTGGGGGAGTGGGGGCCGCGTACCCCTTTTATAATGAAAAACTGTTTTTT.

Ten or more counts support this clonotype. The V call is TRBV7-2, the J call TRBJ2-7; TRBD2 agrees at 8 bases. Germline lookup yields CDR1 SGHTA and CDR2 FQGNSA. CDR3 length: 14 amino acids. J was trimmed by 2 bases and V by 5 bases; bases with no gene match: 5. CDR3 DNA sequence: TGTGCCAGCAGCCTCGGACTAGCTGCCTACGAGCAGTACTTC. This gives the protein CASSLGLAAYEQYF.

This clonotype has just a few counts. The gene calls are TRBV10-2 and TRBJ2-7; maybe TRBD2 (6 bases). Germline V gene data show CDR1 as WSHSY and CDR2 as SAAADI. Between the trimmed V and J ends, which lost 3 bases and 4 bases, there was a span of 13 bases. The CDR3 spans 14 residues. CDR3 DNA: TGCGCCAGCAGTGAAATCGGGAGTCCTTACGAGCAGTACTTC. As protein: CASSEIGSPYEQYF.

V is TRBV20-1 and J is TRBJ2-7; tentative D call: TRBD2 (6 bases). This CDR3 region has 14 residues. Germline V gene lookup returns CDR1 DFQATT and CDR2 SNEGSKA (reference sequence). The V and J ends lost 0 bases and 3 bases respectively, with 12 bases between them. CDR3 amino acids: CSAREGGAGYEQYF. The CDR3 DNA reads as TGCAGTGCTAGAGAGGGGGGTGCGGGCTACGAGCAGTACTTC.

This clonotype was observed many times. The CDR3 spells CASSSGTAFAAFF. The CDR3 DNA reads TGTGCCAGCAGTTCCGGGACAGCCTTCGCAGCTTTCTTT. The rearrangement links TRBV6-2 or TRBV6-3 to TRBJ1-1, with TRBD1 matching over 7 bases. This CDR3 comprises 13 residues. After removal of 4 bases from V and 10 bases from J, the junction contained 9 bases not matched to a gene. Germline V gives CDR1 MNHEY, CDR2 SVGEGT.

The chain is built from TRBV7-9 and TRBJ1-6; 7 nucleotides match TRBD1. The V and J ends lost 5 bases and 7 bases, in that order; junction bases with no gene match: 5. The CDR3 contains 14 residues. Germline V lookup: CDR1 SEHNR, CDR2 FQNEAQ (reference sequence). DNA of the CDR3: TGTGCCAGCAGCCTGGGACAGCAAAATTCACCCCTCCACTTT. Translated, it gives CASSLGQQNSPLHF.

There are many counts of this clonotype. CDR3 sequence (DNA): TGCAGTGCTGACTTACAAGGTGGCTCCTATGGCTACACCTTC. As protein: CSADLQGGSYGYTF. The chain couples TRBV20-1 to TRBJ1-2; no reliable D call. The germline V gene has CDR1 DFQATT and CDR2 SNEGSKA (reference sequence). With 5 bases removed from V and 4 bases from J, the gap between germline ends came to 17 bases. There are 14 residues in the CDR3.

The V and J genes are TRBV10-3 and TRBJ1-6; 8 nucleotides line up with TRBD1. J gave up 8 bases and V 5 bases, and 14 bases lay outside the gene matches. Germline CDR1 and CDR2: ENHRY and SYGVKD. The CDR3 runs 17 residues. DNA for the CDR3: TGTGCCATCAGTTCACCCTCTCCGGGGACAGGACATTCACCCCTCCACTTT. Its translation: CAISSPSPGTGHSPLHF.

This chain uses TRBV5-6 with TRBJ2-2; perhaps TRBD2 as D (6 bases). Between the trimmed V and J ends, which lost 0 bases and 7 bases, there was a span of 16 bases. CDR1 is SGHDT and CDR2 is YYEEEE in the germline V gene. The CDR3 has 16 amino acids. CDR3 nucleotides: TGTGCCAGCAGCTTGGGACCCGGGAGCGGTGACGGGGAGCTGTTTTTT. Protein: CASSLGPGSGDGELFF.

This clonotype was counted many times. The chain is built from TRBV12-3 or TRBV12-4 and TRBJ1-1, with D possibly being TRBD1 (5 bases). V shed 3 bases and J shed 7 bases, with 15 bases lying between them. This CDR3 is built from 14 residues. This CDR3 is CASSLGGRADEAFF. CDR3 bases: TGTGCCAGCAGTTTGGGGGGAAGGGCGGATGAAGCTTTCTTT.

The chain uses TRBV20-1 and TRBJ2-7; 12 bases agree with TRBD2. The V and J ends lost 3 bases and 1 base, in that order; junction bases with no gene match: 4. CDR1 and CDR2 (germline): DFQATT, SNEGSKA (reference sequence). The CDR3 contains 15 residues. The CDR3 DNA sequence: TGCAGTGCTAGGACTAGCGGGGGTTCATCCTACGAGCAGTACTTC. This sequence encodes CSARTSGGSSYEQYF.

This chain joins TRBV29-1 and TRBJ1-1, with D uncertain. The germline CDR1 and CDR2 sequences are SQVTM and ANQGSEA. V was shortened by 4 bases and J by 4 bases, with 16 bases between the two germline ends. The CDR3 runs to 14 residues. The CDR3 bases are TGCAGCGTTGGGTCGGCTGGGTTGAGCACTGAAGCTTTCTTT. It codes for CSVGSAGLSTEAFF.

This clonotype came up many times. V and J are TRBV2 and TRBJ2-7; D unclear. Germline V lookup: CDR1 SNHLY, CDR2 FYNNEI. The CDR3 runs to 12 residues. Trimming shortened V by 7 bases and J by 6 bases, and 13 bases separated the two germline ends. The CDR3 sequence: CASKPPRLEQYF. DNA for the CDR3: TGTGCCAGCAAACCCCCCAGGCTCGAGCAGTACTTC.

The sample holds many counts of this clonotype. CDR3 nucleotide sequence: TGCAGCACCCAGCGGCTCCAAGAGACCCAGTACTTC. Translated, it gives CSTQRLQETQYF. J is TRBJ2-5 and V is TRBV29-1, with a tentative D call TRBD2 (5 bases). The CDR3 is made up of 12 amino acids. Germline V gene data show CDR1 as SQVTM and CDR2 as ANQGSEA. V shed 8 bases and J shed 1 base, with 11 bases lying between them.

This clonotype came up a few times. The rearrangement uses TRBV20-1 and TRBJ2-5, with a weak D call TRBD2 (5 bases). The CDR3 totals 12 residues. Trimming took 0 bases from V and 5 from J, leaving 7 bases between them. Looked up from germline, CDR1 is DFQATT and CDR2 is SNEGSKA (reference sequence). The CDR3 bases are TGCAGTGCTAGAGACGGGGATGAGACCCAGTACTTC. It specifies CSARDGDETQYF.

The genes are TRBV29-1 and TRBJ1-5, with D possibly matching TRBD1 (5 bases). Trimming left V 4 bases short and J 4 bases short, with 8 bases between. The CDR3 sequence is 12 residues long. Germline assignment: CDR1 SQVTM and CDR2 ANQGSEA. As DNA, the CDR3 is TGCAGCGTTGGACAGACGAATCAGCCCCAGCATTTT. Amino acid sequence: CSVGQTNQPQHF.

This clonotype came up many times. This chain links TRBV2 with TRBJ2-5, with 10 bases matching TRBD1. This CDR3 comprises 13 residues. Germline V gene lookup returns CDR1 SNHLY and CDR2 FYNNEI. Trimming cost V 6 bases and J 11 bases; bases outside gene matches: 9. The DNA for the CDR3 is TGTGCCAGCAGACCGGGACAGGGGTCCCCTCAGTACTTC. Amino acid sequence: CASRPGQGSPQYF.

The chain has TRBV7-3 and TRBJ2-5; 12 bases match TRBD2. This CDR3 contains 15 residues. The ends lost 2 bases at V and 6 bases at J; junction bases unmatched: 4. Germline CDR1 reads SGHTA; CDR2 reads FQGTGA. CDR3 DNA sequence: TGTGCCAGCAGCTTACTAGCGGGAGGGGGGAAGACCCAGTACTTC. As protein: CASSLLAGGGKTQYF.

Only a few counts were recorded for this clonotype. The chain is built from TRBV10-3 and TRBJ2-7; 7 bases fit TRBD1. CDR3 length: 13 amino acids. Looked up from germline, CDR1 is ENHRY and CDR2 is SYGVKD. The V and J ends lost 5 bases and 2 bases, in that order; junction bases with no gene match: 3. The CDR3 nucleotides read TGTGCCATCAGTCCAGGGGGAACCTACGAGCAGTACTTC. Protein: CAISPGGTYEQYF.

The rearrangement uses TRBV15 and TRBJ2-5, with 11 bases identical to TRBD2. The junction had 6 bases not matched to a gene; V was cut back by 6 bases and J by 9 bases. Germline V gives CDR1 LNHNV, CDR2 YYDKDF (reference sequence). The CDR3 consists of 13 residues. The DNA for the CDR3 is TGTGCCACCAGGGGACTAGCGGAGCTGGCCCAGTACTTC. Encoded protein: CATRGLAELAQYF.

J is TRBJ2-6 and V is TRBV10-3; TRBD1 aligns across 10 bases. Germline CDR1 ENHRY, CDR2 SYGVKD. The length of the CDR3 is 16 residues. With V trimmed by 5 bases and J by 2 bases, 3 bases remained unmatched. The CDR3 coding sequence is TGTGCCATCAGTCCCGGGACAGGGGCTGGGGCCAACGTCCTGACTTTC. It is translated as CAISPGTGAGANVLTF.

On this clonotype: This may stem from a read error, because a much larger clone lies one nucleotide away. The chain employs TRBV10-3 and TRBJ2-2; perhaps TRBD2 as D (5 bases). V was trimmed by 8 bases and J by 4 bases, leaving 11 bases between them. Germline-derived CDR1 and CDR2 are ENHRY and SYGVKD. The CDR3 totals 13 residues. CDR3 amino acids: CAIGPDSTGELFF. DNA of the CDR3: TGTGCCATCGGGCCGGACTCCACCGGGGAGCTGTTTTTT.

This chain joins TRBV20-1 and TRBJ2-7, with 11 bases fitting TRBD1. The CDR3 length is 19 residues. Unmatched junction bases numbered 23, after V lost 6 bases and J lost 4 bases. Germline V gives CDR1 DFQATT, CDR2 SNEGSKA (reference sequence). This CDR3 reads CSATGQGGATAGNLYEQYF. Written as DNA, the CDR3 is TGCAGTGCAACGGGACAGGGGGGCGCAACGGCGGGGAACCTGTACGAGCAGTACTTC.

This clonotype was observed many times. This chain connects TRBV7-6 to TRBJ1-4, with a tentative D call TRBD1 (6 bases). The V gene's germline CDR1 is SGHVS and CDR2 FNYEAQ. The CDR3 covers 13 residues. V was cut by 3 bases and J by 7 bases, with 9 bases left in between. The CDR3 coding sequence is TGTGCCAGCAGCTTGGGGGGGCGTGAAAAACTGTTTTTT. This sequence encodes CASSLGGREKLFF.